This T cell receptor beta chain was sequenced in a study of identical twins. Study results and limitations: There were fewer insertions in abundant cord blood beta clonotypes, but memory repertoires showed no such pattern. It was out-of-frame TCR alpha sharing in monozygotic twins that models underestimated.

Using its own MiXCR run on the 5' RACE reads, TCRdb lists one record per CDR3 protein. The data hold about 530,000 distinct CDR3 sequences, with 20% to 25% observed a single time. This clonotype was counted a few times. The antigen is undetermined. Trimming took 1 base from V and 0 from J, leaving 10 bases between them. The CDR3 is 17 amino acids. Germline values: CDR1 LGHDT, CDR2 YNNKEL (reference sequence). In addition, the sample was reused for a study of yellow fever vaccine responses in identical twins. That study adds: Reportedly, the response of twins' T cells to the vaccine seemed partly convergent, partly personalized.

This TCR came from a woman aged 18-30 years in good health. The chain couples TRBV3-1 to TRBJ2-6, with D tentatively TRBD1 (5 bases). Sequencing input: CD4+ T cells sorted from blood. The CDR3 sequence: CASSQVAGFSGANVLTF. DNA of the CDR3: TGTGCCAGCAGCCAAGTAGCAGGGTTCTCTGGGGCCAACGTCCTGACTTTC.